This T cell receptor beta chain was sequenced for a study of T cells in Graves' hyperthyroidism and ophthalmopathy. Study-wide points: Separating ophthalmopathy from stable hyperthyroidism was achieved by a 13 V-J model.

Amplified regions were TCR beta CDR3 sequences from RNA transcripts. The HTBI primer set served for first-round RT-PCR of the TCR CDR3. TCRdb used MiXCR to reprocess the multiplex PCR reads, holding one entry per CDR3 protein. The data contain hundreds of thousands of distinct CDR3 sequences, around 39% of them singletons. Diagnosis of hyperthyroidism was new in patients aged 18 to 65, and its duration was under 2 months. Around 9.8 ml fresh peripheral blood yielded the PBMCs. This clonotype showed up many times. Its antigen is unidentified. The ends were cut back, 0 bases at V and 8 bases at J, with 12 bases in the middle. Per the germline V gene, CDR1 is SGHRS and CDR2 is YFSETQ. The CDR3 covers 15 residues.

Source material: blood. The gene calls are TRBV5-1 and TRBJ1-6; the D is unclear. This clonotype originated in a man between 18 and 29 years old with Graves' hyperthyroidism. The DNA for the CDR3 is TGCGCCAGCAGCTTGGCCCGGGCCTCGCATTCACCCCTCCACTTT. It yields the protein CASSLARASHSPLHF.